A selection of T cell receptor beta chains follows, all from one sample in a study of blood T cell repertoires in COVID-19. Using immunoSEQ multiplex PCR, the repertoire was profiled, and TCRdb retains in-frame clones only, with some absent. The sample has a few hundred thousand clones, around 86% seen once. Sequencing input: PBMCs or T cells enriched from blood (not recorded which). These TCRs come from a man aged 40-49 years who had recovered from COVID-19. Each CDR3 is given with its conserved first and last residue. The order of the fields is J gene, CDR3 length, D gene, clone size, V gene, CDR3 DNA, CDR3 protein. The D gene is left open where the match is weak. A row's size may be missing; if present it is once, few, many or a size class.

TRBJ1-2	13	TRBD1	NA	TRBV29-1	TGCAGCGGTAGGACAGGGGGTGACTATGGCTACACCTTC	CSGRTGGDYGYTF
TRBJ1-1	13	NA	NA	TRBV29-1	TGCAGCGTTGAGGGCAGTTGGAACACTGAAGCTTTCTTT	CSVEGSWNTEAFF
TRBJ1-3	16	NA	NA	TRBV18	TGTGCCAGCTCCCGGGAGGACCCCAGCTCTGGAAACACCATATATTTT	CASSREDPSSGNTIYF
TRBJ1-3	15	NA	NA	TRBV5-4	TGTGCCAGCAGCTTGGAACAGGAACCTGGAAACACCATATATTTT	CASSLEQEPGNTIYF
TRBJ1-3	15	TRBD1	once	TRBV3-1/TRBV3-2	TGTGCCAGCAAGAAAAACAGGGGCTCTGGAAACACCATATATTTT	CASKKNRGSGNTIYF
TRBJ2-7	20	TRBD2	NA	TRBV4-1	TGCGCCAGCAGCCCGCAGGGGGCAGGGACTAGCGGACGCATCTCCTACGAGCAGTACTTC	CASSPQGAGTSGRISYEQYF
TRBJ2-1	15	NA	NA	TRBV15	TGTGCCACCAGCAGAGATGGGTGGGAGTACAATGAGCAGTTCTTC	CATSRDGWEYNEQFF
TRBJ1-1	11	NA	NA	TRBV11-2	TGTGCCAGCAGCTTAGATCTGAGGGCTTTCTTT	CASSLDLRAFF
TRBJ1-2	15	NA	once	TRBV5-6	TGTGCCAGCAGCCCCCTCGGAGCCAGTAACTATGGCTACACCTTC	CASSPLGASNYGYTF
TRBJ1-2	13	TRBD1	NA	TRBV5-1	TGCGCCAGCAGCATTGGACAGGGGGGTGGCTACACCTTC	CASSIGQGGGYTF
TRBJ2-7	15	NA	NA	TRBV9	TGTGCCAGCAGCGGAGGAGGAGCGGGCCACTACGAGCAGTACTTC	CASSGGGAGHYEQYF
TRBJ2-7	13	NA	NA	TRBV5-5	TGTGCCAGCACCCGGAGCCACTCCTACGAGCAGTACTTC	CASTRSHSYEQYF
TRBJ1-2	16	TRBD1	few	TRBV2	TGTGCCAGCAGAAGGCCGGGACAGGGGGCGACCTATGGCTACACCTTC	CASRRPGQGATYGYTF
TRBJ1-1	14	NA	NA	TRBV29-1	TGCAGCGTTGATCGTACAGGGTCGAACACTGAAGCTTTCTTT	CSVDRTGSNTEAFF
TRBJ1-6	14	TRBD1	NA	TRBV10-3	TGTGCCATCAGGCGGGACAGCTTAAATTCACCCCTCCACTTT	CAIRRDSLNSPLHF
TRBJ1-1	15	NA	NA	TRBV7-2	TGTGCCAGCAGCTTAGGAGGCTGGGTGTCGGCTGAAGCTTTCTTT	CASSLGGWVSAEAFF
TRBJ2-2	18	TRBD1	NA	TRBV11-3	TGTGCCAGCAGCCCTAAACTACCGGGACAGGGGAACACCGGGGAGCTGTTTTTT	CASSPKLPGQGNTGELFF
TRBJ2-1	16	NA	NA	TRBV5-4	TGTGCCAGCAGCTTGGGGGGGAACAGGGAATACAATGAGCAGTTCTTC	CASSLGGNREYNEQFF
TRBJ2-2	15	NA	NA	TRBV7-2	TGTGCCAGCAGCTTATCTTTCCAGGGATCAGGGGAGCTGTTTTTT	CASSLSFQGSGELFF
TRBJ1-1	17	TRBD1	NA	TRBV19	TGTGCCAGTAGTATAGTCCGATACCACAGGGACAGCGCTGAAGCTTTCTTT	CASSIVRYHRDSAEAFF
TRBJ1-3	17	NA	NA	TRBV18	TGTGCCAGCTCACGTTTGGGACTTTCCCGCTCTGGAAACACCATATATTTT	CASSRLGLSRSGNTIYF
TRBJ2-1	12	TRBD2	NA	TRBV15	TGTGCCACCAGGTTTAGCGGGGGAGAGCAGTTCTTC	CATRFSGGEQFF
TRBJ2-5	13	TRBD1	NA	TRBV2	TGTGCCAGCCAGGGACAGCGGCAAGAGACCCAGTACTTC	CASQGQRQETQYF
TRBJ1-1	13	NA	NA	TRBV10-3	TGTGCCACCCAGCCCCCCGGGGACACTGAAGCTTTCTTT	CATQPPGDTEAFF
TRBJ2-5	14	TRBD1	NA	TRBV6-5	TGTGCCAGCAGTTTAGAACAGGGGCTGAGGACCCAGTACTTC	CASSLEQGLRTQYF
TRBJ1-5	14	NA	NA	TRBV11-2	TGTGCCAGCAGCTTAAACGGGGTCTTGCAGCCCCAGCATTTT	CASSLNGVLQPQHF
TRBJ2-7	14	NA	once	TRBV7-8	TGTGCCAGCAGCATCGGAGGTGGCACCTACGAGCAGTACTTC	CASSIGGGTYEQYF
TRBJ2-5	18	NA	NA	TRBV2	TGTGCCAGCAGTGATTCCCGGACGGCCAGGCGGGACCAAGAGACCCAGTACTTC	CASSDSRTARRDQETQYF
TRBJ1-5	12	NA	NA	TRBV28	TGTGCCAGCAGTTTCCCGAATCAGCCCCAGCATTTT	CASSFPNQPQHF
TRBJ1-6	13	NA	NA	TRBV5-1	TGCGCCAGTCGCACTGGGAGGGACTCACCCCTCCACTTT	CASRTGRDSPLHF
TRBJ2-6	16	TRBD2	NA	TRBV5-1	TGCGCCAGCAGGGTCGGGAGGGCCTCTGGGGCCAACGTCCTGACTTTC	CASRVGRASGANVLTF
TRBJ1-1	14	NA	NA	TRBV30	TGTGCCTGGAGTGTATCATCTACGAACACTGAAGCTTTCTTT	CAWSVSSTNTEAFF
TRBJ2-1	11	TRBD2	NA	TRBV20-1	TGCAGGACTAGCGGGAGGAATGAGCAGTTCTTC	CRTSGRNEQFF
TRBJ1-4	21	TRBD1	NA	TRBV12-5	TGTGCTAGTGCCCGGGTGGGGACAGCTGGGTCACTTGTATTTTTTTATGAAAAACTGTTTTTT	CASARVGTAGSLVFFYEKLFF
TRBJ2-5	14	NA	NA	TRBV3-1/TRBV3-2	TGTGCCAGCAGCCACTTGGGGGGTGTGGAGACCCAGTACTTC	CASSHLGGVETQYF
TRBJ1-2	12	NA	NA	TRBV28	TGTGCCAGCAACGCAGGGCACTATGGCTACACCTTC	CASNAGHYGYTF
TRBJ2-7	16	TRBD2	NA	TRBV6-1	TGTGCCAGCAGTGAAGCGCTTCACTTCTCGGGAGGTGCGCAGTACTTC	CASSEALHFSGGAQYF
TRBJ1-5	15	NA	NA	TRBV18	TGTGCCAGCTCACCACAACAGGGAGACAATCAGCCCCAGCATTTT	CASSPQQGDNQPQHF
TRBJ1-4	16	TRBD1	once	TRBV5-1	TGCGCCAGCAGCTTACGCCTTACAGGGGGAGATGAAAAACTGTTTTTT	CASSLRLTGGDEKLFF
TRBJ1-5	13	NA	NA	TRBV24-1	TGTGCCACCAGCCAGGGTCAGGATCAGCCCCAGCATTTT	CATSQGQDQPQHF
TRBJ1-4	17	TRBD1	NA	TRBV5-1	TGCGCCAGCAGCTTGGTTGGTGGACAGGGGGTAGGTGAAAAACTGTTTTTT	CASSLVGGQGVGEKLFF
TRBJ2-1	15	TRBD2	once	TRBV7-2	TGTGCCAGCAGCTTTCGGACTAGCGCGTACAATGAGCAGTTCTTC	CASSFRTSAYNEQFF
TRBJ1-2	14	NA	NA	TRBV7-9	TGTGCCAGCAGCTTAGGGGGCGATGTCTATGGCTACACCTTC	CASSLGGDVYGYTF
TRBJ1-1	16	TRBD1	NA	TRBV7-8	TGTGCCAGCAGCTTCCACCGGGACAGGGCGAACACTGAAGCTTTCTTT	CASSFHRDRANTEAFF
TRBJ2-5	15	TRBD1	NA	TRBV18	TGTGCCAGCTCACCGGCGCCAGGGGGTGTGGAGACCCAGTACTTC	CASSPAPGGVETQYF
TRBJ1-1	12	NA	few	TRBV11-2	TGTGCCAGCAGCTTAGACTGGGGGGGGGCTTTCTTT	CASSLDWGGAFF
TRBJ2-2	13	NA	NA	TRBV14	TGTGCCAGTTACGGACAGTCCACCGGGGAGCTGTTTTTT	CASYGQSTGELFF
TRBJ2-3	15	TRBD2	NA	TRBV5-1	TGCGCCAGCAGCCATACTAGCGGGGCCGGAGATACGCAGTATTTT	CASSHTSGAGDTQYF
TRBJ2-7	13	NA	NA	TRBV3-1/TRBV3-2	TGTGCCAGCAGCCCCACAGGGTCCTACGAGCAGTACTTC	CASSPTGSYEQYF
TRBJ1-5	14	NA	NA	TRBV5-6	TGTGCCAGCAGCTTCAGGGAGGGGATGATGCCCCAGCATTTT	CASSFREGMMPQHF